These 4 T cell receptor beta chains originate from one sample sequenced in a study of blood T cell repertoires in COVID-19. The protocol was immunoSEQ multiplex PCR, while the TCRdb copy is restricted to in-frame clones and leaves out a portion. Of some 110,000 clones in the sample, approximately 80% were seen once. Sequencing was done on a sample of peripheral blood. These receptors were taken from a woman between 55 and 75 years old with acute or convalescent COVID-19.

The rearrangement links TRBV29-1 to TRBJ1-2; D gene uncertain. The V gene lost 4 bases and the J gene lost 7 bases, with 22 bases spanning the gap. Germline V gene data show CDR1 as SQVTM and CDR2 as ANQGSEA. This CDR3 comprises 15 residues. The CDR3 here is CSVGESGWAGIGYTF. DNA for the CDR3: TGCAGCGTTGGAGAATCCGGGTGGGCCGGGATTGGCTACACCTTC.

This chain joins TRBV7-8 and TRBJ2-7, with 7 bases fitting TRBD2. This CDR3 region has 15 residues. The J segment lost 3 bases and the V segment lost 5 bases, leaving 10 bases of the junction unmatched. The germline CDR1 and CDR2 sequences are SGHVS and FQNEAQ. This CDR3 reads CASSPRTSIVYEQYF. CDR3 in DNA: TGTGCCAGCAGCCCAAGGACTAGTATTGTCTACGAGCAGTACTTC.

This chain connects TRBV29-1 to TRBJ1-2; D perhaps matches TRBD1 (5 bases). Trimming removed 7 bases at V and 4 bases at J, with 16 bases between. Per the germline V gene, CDR1 is SQVTM and CDR2 is ANQGSEA. The CDR3 length is 13 residues. The DNA for the CDR3 is TGCAGCGCCGCATCGACAGAGAGCTATGGCTACACCTTC. Residues: CSAASTESYGYTF.

The chain joins TRBV18 to TRBJ2-1; a weak D match, TRBD2 (7 bases). Germline V gene data show CDR1 as KGHSH and CDR2 as LQKENI. Trimming removed 2 bases from V and 8 bases from J, with 19 bases in between. This CDR3 comprises 16 residues. CDR3 in amino acids: CASSPISGGPGDEQFF. The CDR3 DNA reads TGTGCCAGCTCACCAATTTCGGGGGGCCCTGGAGATGAGCAGTTCTTC.